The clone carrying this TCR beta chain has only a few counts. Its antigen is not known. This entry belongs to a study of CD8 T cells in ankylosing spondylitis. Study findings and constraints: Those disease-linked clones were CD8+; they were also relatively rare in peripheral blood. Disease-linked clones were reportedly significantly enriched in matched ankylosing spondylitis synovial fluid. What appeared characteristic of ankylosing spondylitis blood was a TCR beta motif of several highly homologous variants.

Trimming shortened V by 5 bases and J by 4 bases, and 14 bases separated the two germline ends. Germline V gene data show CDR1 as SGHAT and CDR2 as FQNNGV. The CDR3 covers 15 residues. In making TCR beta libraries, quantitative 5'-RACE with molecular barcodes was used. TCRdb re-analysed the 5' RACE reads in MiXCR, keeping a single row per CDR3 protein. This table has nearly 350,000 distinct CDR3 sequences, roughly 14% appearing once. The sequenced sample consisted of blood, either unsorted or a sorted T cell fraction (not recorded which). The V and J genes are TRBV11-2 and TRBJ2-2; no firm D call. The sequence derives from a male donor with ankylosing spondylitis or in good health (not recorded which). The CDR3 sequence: CASSPLLGFTGELFF. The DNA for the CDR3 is TGTGCCAGCAGCCCCTTGCTGGGTTTCACCGGGGAGCTGTTTTTT.